Listed here is a single T cell receptor (beta chain). The antigen remains undetermined. A single base separates this from a much larger clone, so it may be a read error. The data belong to a study of CD8 T cells in ankylosing spondylitis. One entry per CDR3 protein results from TCRdb running MiXCR on the 5' RACE reads. This sample yields 36,000 or so distinct CDR3 sequences, of which 6% are seen a single time; about an eighth belongs to the top ten. Whole-study findings and limits: Several highly homologous variants formed a TCR beta motif that appeared characteristic of ankylosing spondylitis blood. Significant enrichment of disease-linked clones was reportedly seen in matched ankylosing spondylitis synovial fluid.

The CDR3 sequence is 14 residues long. Per germline, CDR1 SEHNR and CDR2 FQNEAQ (reference sequence). The TCR comes from a male donor with ankylosing spondylitis or in good health (not recorded which). What was sequenced was blood, either unsorted or a sorted T cell fraction (not recorded which). This rearrangement joins TRBV7-9 to TRBJ2-3; D unclear. The CDR3 sequence is CTSSLTQSADTQYF. The CDR3 DNA reads TGTACCAGCAGCTTAACTCAGTCCGCAGATACGCAGTATTTT.